The 9 T cell receptor beta chains below come from one sample, sequenced in a study of blood T cell repertoires in COVID-19. Profiled with immunoSEQ multiplex PCR; TCRdb holds only in-frame clones, not every one. The table has approximately 250,000 clones, about 82% seen once; the top ten hold 9.1%. The sequenced sample was PBMCs or T cells enriched from blood (not recorded which). The source of these receptors is a woman aged 45 to 65 with acute COVID-19.

The chain joins TRBV9 to TRBJ2-1, with D possibly being TRBD1 (6 bases). The length of the CDR3 is 19 residues. The germline V gene encodes CDR1 SGDLS and CDR2 YYNGEE. V lost 1 base and J lost 6, with 26 bases in between. CDR3 DNA sequence: TGTGCCAGCAGCGTATACCCCCGTTCACAGGGATACATGGTCAATGAGCAGTTCTTC. This sequence encodes CASSVYPRSQGYMVNEQFF.

The chain uses TRBV7-9 and TRBJ1-3; D unresolved. Germline assignment: CDR1 SEHNR and CDR2 FQNEAQ (reference sequence). CDR3 length: 17 residues. Trimming pared 2 bases from V and 0 bases from J, leaving 14 bases between. The CDR3 is CASSLLSFGDSGNTIYF. The CDR3 DNA follows: TGTGCCAGCAGCTTACTTTCCTTCGGGGACTCTGGAAACACCATATATTTT.

Only one count was recorded for this clone. This chain links TRBV30 with TRBJ2-3, with D possibly being TRBD2 (7 bases). From germline, CDR1 is GTSNPN and CDR2 SVGIG (reference sequence). Between the trimmed V and J ends, which lost 3 bases and 1 base, there was a span of 11 bases. This CDR3 is built from 14 residues. CDR3 sequence (DNA): TGTGCCTGGAGCGTAGGGGGGGGCACAGATACGCAGTATTTT. Encoded protein: CAWSVGGGTDTQYF.

This clone was seen just once. This chain uses TRBV30 with TRBJ1-2; 10 nucleotides match TRBD1. The V and J ends lost 4 bases and 7 bases, in that order; junction bases with no gene match: 15. This CDR3 is built from 16 residues. From germline, CDR1 is GTSNPN and CDR2 SVGIG (reference sequence). The DNA for the CDR3 is TGTGCCTGGAACAATCCGACAGGGGGCGTTGTAGGTGGCTACACCTTC. Amino acids: CAWNNPTGGVVGGYTF.

The gene calls are TRBV6-5 and TRBJ1-1; the match to TRBD1 covers 8 bases. Germline CDR1 reads MNHEY; CDR2 reads SVGAGI. This CDR3 region has 14 residues. V lost 6 bases, J lost 4 bases, and 7 bases stayed unmatched. The CDR3 reads CASRDRAASTEAFF. The CDR3 DNA reads as TGTGCCAGCAGGGACAGGGCTGCTTCCACTGAAGCTTTCTTT.

This chain uses TRBV30 with TRBJ1-5; a possible D gene is TRBD1 (5 bases). Germline-derived CDR1 and CDR2 are GTSNPN and SVGIG (reference sequence). This CDR3 is 13 amino acids long. CDR3: CATGQSGGQPQHF. The CDR3 DNA reads TGTGCAACGGGCCAAAGCGGGGGTCAGCCCCAGCATTTT.

The chain couples TRBV7-2 to TRBJ2-7; TRBD1 might be the D (5 bases). V was clipped by 1 base and J by 1 base, with 11 bases between them. Germline V gene sequence: CDR1 SGHTA, CDR2 FQGNSA. The CDR3 length is 15 residues. The DNA for the CDR3 is TGTGCCAGCAGCTTAGGGTCAGGGCAATCCTACGAGCAGTACTTC. Encoded protein: CASSLGSGQSYEQYF.

The V call is TRBV21-1, the J call TRBJ2-2; the table's D call, TRBD2, was not checked against the DNA. TRBV21-1 is described as a pseudogene. CDR3 size: 12 residues. CDR3 sequence (DNA): TGTGCCAGCCTTATGTTGTCCGGGGAGCTGTTTTTT. As protein: CASLMLSGELFF.

This chain uses TRBV2 with TRBJ2-3; D might be TRBD2 (7 bases). The V end was cut by 5 bases, the J end by 5 bases, with 14 bases between. This CDR3 is built from 14 residues. Per the germline V gene, CDR1 is SNHLY and CDR2 is FYNNEI. The CDR3 here is CASSWTRDKDTQYF. The CDR3 nucleotides read TGTGCCAGCAGTTGGACTAGGGACAAAGATACGCAGTATTTT. Using reference TRBV2 and TRBJ2-3 for the parts outside the CDR3, the full variable domain is EPEVTQTPSHQVTQMGQEVILRCVPISNHLYFYWYRQILGQKVEFLVSFYNNEISEKSEIFDDQFSVERPDGSNFTLKIRSTKLEDSAMYFCASSWTRDKDTQYFGPGTRLTVL.